These 27 T cell receptor beta chains came from one sample sequenced in a study of cytomegalovirus exposure and HLA in healthy donors (dated 2017 in TCRdb). Receptors were amplified or captured by the immunoSEQ multiplex PCR assay. The multiplex PCR relied on a mix of 60 forward primers for TCR Vbeta segments and 13 reverse primers for TCR Jbeta segments. Here the immuneACCESS table is served through TCRdb, limited to in-frame sequences with V and J called. Missing clones are a known gap in these copies; in checked studies unresolved V genes cover under half, and the rest lacks a known reason. Recorded for this sample are about 250,000 clones; around 90% of them occurred a single time. About 1.7% of the sample is in the top ten clones. The sample was PBMCs. The source is a girl aged 2-9 years in good health and CMV-seronegative.

CDR3: CSGVLGGASYEQYF. The CDR3 nucleotides read TGCAGCGGCGTGCTAGGCGGGGCCTCCTACGAGCAGTACTTC. The chain has TRBV29-1 and TRBJ2-7, with D possibly matching TRBD2 (6 bases). This CDR3 contains 14 residues. Germline V gene data show CDR1 as SQVTM and CDR2 as ANQGSEA. Between the trimmed V and J ends, which lost 7 bases and 0 bases, there was a span of 16 bases.

This clone was detected once. The genes are TRBV28 and TRBJ2-7; tentatively, D is TRBD2 (6 bases). The germline gives CDR1 MDHEN, CDR2 SYDVKM. CDR3 length: 14 amino acids. The V end lost 9 bases, the J end lost 0 bases, and 15 bases lay between the germline ends. CDR3 nucleotides: TGTGCCAGTCTAGGCAGGGACTTCTCCTACGAGCAGTACTTC. It specifies CASLGRDFSYEQYF.

The chain combines TRBV7-8 with TRBJ2-7; the D gene is possibly TRBD2 (6 bases). The V end lost 6 bases, the J end lost 4 bases, and 19 bases lay between the germline ends. Germline-derived CDR1 and CDR2 are SGHVS and FQNEAQ. This CDR3 comprises 15 residues. This CDR3 reads CASSSKTVGGYEQYF. The CDR3 DNA sequence: TGTGCCAGCAGTTCAAAAACAGTCGGGGGATACGAGCAGTACTTC.

V and J are TRBV30 and TRBJ2-5; no clear D gene. Germline V gene lookup returns CDR1 GTSNPN and CDR2 SVGIG (reference sequence). This CDR3 has 11 residues. Trimming took off 2 bases at V and 11 bases at J, with 12 bases between the two ends. In DNA form, the CDR3 reads TGTGCCTGGAGTACCGCCTTGGAGCAGTACTTC. The encoded protein is CAWSTALEQYF.

The chain is built from TRBV28 and TRBJ1-4, with D maybe TRBD1 (5 bases). Trimming stripped 2 bases from V and 4 bases from J, with 8 bases between. Germline CDR1 MDHEN, CDR2 SYDVKM. The CDR3 totals 14 residues. CDR3 nucleotide sequence: TGTGCCAGCAGTTTAGGGGGGATTAATGAAAAACTGTTTTTT. The encoded protein is CASSLGGINEKLFF.

This rearrangement joins TRBV18 to TRBJ2-7; 10 bases line up with TRBD2. This CDR3 comprises 16 residues. CDR1 is KGHSH, CDR2 LQKENI, per germline. V lost 3 bases and J lost 6; bases outside the gene matches: 11. CDR3 DNA sequence: TGTGCCAGCTCACCTGTTAGTTGGGGACTAGCGTCCGAGCAGTACTTC. Translation: CASSPVSWGLASEQYF.

This chain connects TRBV6-5 to TRBJ2-3, with 8 bases identical to TRBD2. This CDR3 has 15 amino acids. J was trimmed by 5 bases and V by 4 bases; bases with no gene match: 8. The germline V gene encodes CDR1 MNHEY and CDR2 SVGAGI. The CDR3 here is CASSLGAGGIDTQYF. The DNA for the CDR3 is TGTGCCAGCAGTTTGGGGGCGGGGGGTATAGATACGCAGTATTTT.

The rearrangement links TRBV27 to TRBJ2-7; 8 nucleotides match TRBD1. Germline CDR1 MNHEY, CDR2 SMNVEV (reference sequence). The J segment lost 2 bases and the V segment lost 6 bases, leaving 0 bases of the junction unmatched. The CDR3 contains 12 residues. The CDR3 DNA sequence: TGTGCCAGCAGGGACAGGGCCTACGAGCAGTACTTC. Translated, it gives CASRDRAYEQYF.

This clone was observed a handful of times. The CDR3 reads CASTRQGALSGANVLTF. The CDR3 DNA reads TGTGCCAGCACCCGGCAGGGGGCGCTCTCTGGGGCCAACGTCCTGACTTTC. The rearrangement uses TRBV27 and TRBJ2-6; 8 nucleotides match TRBD1. The V gene end was trimmed by 7 bases and the J gene end by 0 bases; junction bases not matched to a gene: 8. This CDR3 comprises 17 residues. Germline V lookup: CDR1 MNHEY, CDR2 SMNVEV (reference sequence).

V is TRBV2 and J is TRBJ2-7, with TRBD2 matching 9 bases. Per the germline V gene, CDR1 is SNHLY and CDR2 is FYNNEI. V lost 1 base and J lost 7; bases outside the gene matches: 11. This CDR3 contains 16 residues. The CDR3 DNA is TGTGCCAGCAGTGAAGGCTATGGCGGGAGGGGGGGGGAGCAGTACTTC. It codes for CASSEGYGGRGGEQYF.

V usage is TRBV7-3 and J usage is TRBJ2-5, with D unresolved. The CDR3 is 13 residues long. Per the germline V gene, CDR1 is SGHTA and CDR2 is FQGTGA. V was cut by 2 bases and J by 1 base, with 5 bases left in between. As DNA, the CDR3 is TGTGCCAGCAGCTTAGAGGTCCAAGAGACCCAGTACTTC. This encodes CASSLEVQETQYF.

With regard to this clone: Other DNA sequences in this sample translate to the same CDR3. The gene calls are TRBV5-1 and TRBJ2-3, with no clear D. Germline values: CDR1 SGHRS, CDR2 YFSETQ. Deletions cut 0 bases from V and 0 bases from J, with 5 bases between. The CDR3 is 14 amino acids. CDR3 sequence: CASSLGRSTDTQYF. In nucleotides, the CDR3 is TGCGCCAGCAGCTTGGGCCGGAGCACAGATACGCAGTATTTT.

This sequence joins TRBV2 and TRBJ2-1; TRBD2 matches 9 bases. This CDR3 contains 16 residues. V dropped 6 bases and J dropped 0; count of bases not matched to a gene: 6. Germline V gene lookup returns CDR1 SNHLY and CDR2 FYNNEI. The CDR3 spells CASSAIAGDSYNEQFF. In nucleotides, the CDR3 is TGTGCCAGCAGCGCAATAGCGGGGGACTCCTACAATGAGCAGTTCTTC.

V is TRBV19 and J is TRBJ2-5; 8 bases are a match to TRBD2. CDR1 LNHDA and CDR2 SQIVND come from the germline V gene (reference sequence). This CDR3 has 16 residues. V trimming: 0 bases; J trimming: 1 base; junction bases outside the gene matches: 4. The CDR3 bases are TGTGCCAGTAGTATAGATAGCGGGGCCAGCCAAGAGACCCAGTACTTC. This gives the protein CASSIDSGASQETQYF.

The rearrangement uses TRBV28 and TRBJ2-7, with TRBD1 as a possible D gene (5 bases). CDR1 and CDR2 from the germline V gene are MDHEN and SYDVKM. The CDR3 covers 16 residues. The V and J ends lost 3 bases and 3 bases respectively, with 18 bases between them. Written as DNA, the CDR3 is TGTGCCAGCAGTTTTGGGGCAGTTAGTCGTCGCTACGAGCAGTACTTC. It yields the protein CASSFGAVSRRYEQYF.

The V call is TRBV6-5, the J call TRBJ1-4; no firm D call. CDR1 is MNHEY and CDR2 is SVGAGI in the germline V gene. The CDR3 runs 11 residues. Trimming removed 8 bases at V and 7 bases at J, with 8 bases between. The CDR3 is CASWGGEKLFF. CDR3 nucleotide sequence: TGTGCCAGCTGGGGAGGTGAAAAACTGTTTTTT.

A single count supports this clone. The CDR3 DNA reads TGTGCCAGCACCAAGGGGGTCCTCTCTGGAAACACCATATATTTT. Its translation: CASTKGVLSGNTIYF. The chain is built from TRBV13 and TRBJ1-3, with a tentative D call TRBD1 (6 bases). The CDR3 covers 15 residues. The germline V and J ends were trimmed by 7 bases and 0 bases, with 13 bases remaining between them. The germline CDR1 and CDR2 sequences are PRHDT and FYEKMQ (reference sequence). The variable domain in full, completed from reference TRBV13 and TRBJ1-3, reads AAGVIQSPRHLIKEKRETATLKCYPIPRHDTVYWYQQGPGQDPQFLISFYEKMQSDKGSIPDRFSAQQFSDYHSELNMSSLELGDSALYFCASTKGVLSGNTIYFGEGSWLTVV.

V and J are TRBV5-6 and TRBJ2-7; TRBD2 aligns across 10 bases. The CDR3 is made up of 15 amino acids. V gave up 4 bases and J gave up 2 bases; unmatched junction bases: 6. Germline V gene lookup returns CDR1 SGHDT and CDR2 YYEEEE. CDR3 bases: TGTGCCAGCAGCCAGGGACTAGCGCTGGCCTACGAGCAGTACTTC. As protein: CASSQGLALAYEQYF.

The chain is built from TRBV7-9 and TRBJ1-1; unclear D gene. Germline V gives CDR1 SEHNR, CDR2 FQNEAQ (reference sequence). The CDR3 runs to 15 residues. V lost 6 bases and J lost 2, with 16 bases in between. This CDR3 is CASSPWVGENTEAFF. CDR3 coding DNA: TGTGCCAGCAGTCCCTGGGTCGGGGAAAACACTGAAGCTTTCTTT.

The rearrangement links TRBV7-9 to TRBJ1-1, with 7 bases matching TRBD1. J gave up 6 bases and V 1 base, and 5 bases lay outside the gene matches. Germline V gene sequence: CDR1 SEHNR, CDR2 FQNEAQ (reference sequence). This CDR3 region has 14 residues. The DNA for the CDR3 is TGTGCCAGCAGCTTAGAGGGGGCGCGGGCTGAAGCTTTCTTT. This encodes CASSLEGARAEAFF.

The chain couples TRBV5-6 to TRBJ2-2, with D perhaps matching TRBD2 (5 bases). Looked up from germline, CDR1 is SGHDT and CDR2 is YYEEEE. This CDR3 has 16 residues. V lost 2 bases and J lost 2, with 13 bases in between. The CDR3 here is CASSFRETLNTGELFF. Here the CDR3 DNA reads TGTGCCAGCAGCTTTAGGGAGACACTTAACACCGGGGAGCTGTTTTTT.

The genes are TRBV7-8 and TRBJ2-1; no reliable D call. The CDR3 runs to 13 residues. V was clipped by 1 base and J by 9 bases, with 10 bases between them. From germline, CDR1 is SGHVS and CDR2 FQNEAQ. CDR3 region: CASSLVESGEQFF. The CDR3 DNA follows: TGTGCCAGCAGCTTAGTTGAGTCAGGTGAGCAGTTCTTC.

The V and J genes are TRBV30 and TRBJ1-2; perhaps TRBD1 as D (5 bases). Germline assignment: CDR1 GTSNPN and CDR2 SVGIG (reference sequence). V lost 3 bases and J 7 bases, leaving 15 bases between the germline ends. The CDR3 has 13 residues. The CDR3 bases are TGTGCCTGGAGAGACAGAAACTCGGCTGGCTACACCTTC. Translation: CAWRDRNSAGYTF.

The chain is built from TRBV29-1 and TRBJ2-1, with TRBD2 matching 9 bases. The germline V gene encodes CDR1 SQVTM and CDR2 ANQGSEA. V gave up 6 bases and J gave up 2 bases; unmatched junction bases: 2. The CDR3 consists of 13 residues. The CDR3 spells CSVERGAYNEQFF. DNA for the CDR3: TGCAGCGTAGAGCGGGGGGCCTACAATGAGCAGTTCTTC.

A remark on this clone: Other DNA sequences within the sample encode an identical CDR3. The chain recombines TRBV29-1 with TRBJ2-2, with TRBD2 identical over 13 bases. CDR3 length equals 14 residues. The germline CDR1 and CDR2 sequences are SQVTM and ANQGSEA. V lost 3 bases and J lost 8; bases outside the gene matches: 3. The chain's CDR3 is CSVEGGLAGGELFF. CDR3 nucleotide sequence: TGCAGCGTTGAGGGGGGACTAGCGGGAGGGGAGCTGTTTTTT.

The rearrangement links TRBV9 to TRBJ2-4, with TRBD1 matching 9 bases. Germline CDR1 SGDLS, CDR2 YYNGEE. V was pared by 3 bases and J by 7 bases, with 8 bases of the junction left unmatched. The CDR3 spans 15 residues. DNA of the CDR3: TGTGCCAGCAGCGCAACCGGGACAGGGTGGAACATTCAGTACTTC. It codes for CASSATGTGWNIQYF.

The chain links TRBV28 to TRBJ2-3; TRBD1 matches at 10 bases. Germline loops: CDR1 MDHEN, CDR2 SYDVKM. The CDR3 is 18 amino acids. Germline trimming cut 5 bases from V and 5 bases from J; bases unmatched to any gene: 16. The CDR3 DNA reads TGTGCCAGCAGTCCTACCGGGACAGGGGTGCTTGTAGGAGATACGCAGTATTTT. This translates into CASSPTGTGVLVGDTQYF.